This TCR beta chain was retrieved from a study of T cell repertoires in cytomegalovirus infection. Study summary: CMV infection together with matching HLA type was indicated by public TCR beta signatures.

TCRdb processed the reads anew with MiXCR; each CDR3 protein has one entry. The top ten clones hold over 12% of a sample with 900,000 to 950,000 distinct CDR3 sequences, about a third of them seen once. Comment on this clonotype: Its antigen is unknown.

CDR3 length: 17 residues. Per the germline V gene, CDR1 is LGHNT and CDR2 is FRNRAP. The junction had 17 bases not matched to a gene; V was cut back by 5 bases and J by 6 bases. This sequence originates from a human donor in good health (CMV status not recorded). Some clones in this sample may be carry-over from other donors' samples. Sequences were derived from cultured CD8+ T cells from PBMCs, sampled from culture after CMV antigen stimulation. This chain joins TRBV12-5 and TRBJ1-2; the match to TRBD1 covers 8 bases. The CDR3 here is CASGNRDRYLEEDGYTF. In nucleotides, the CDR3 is TGTGCTAGTGGTAACCGGGACAGGTACCTGGAGGAGGATGGCTACACCTTC. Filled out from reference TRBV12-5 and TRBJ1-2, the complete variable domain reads DARVTQTPRHKVTEMGQEVTMRCQPILGHNTVFWYRQTMMQGLELLAYFRNRAPLDDSGMPKDRFSAEMPDATLATLKIQPSEPRDSAVYFCASGNRDRYLEEDGYTFGSGTRLTVV.